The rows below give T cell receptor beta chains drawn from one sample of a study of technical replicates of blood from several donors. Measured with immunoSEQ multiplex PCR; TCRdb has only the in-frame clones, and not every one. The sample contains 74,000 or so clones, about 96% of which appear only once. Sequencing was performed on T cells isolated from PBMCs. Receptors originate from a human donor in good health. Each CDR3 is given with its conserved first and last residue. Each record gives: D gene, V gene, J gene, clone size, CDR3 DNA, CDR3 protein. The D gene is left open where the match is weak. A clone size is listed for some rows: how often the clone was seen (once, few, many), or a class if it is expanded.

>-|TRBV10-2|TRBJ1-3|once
TGCGCCAGCAGTGGCACAGGTCCAAAGGGTGGAAACACCATATATTTT
CASSGTGPKGGNTIYF
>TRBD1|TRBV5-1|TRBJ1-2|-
TGCGCCAGCAGCTGGGACAGATACTATGGCTACACCTTC
CASSWDRYYGYTF
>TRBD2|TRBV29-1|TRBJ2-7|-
TGCAGCGCCCTTGGGGGCCTAGCGGGACGAAACTACGAGCAGTACTTC
CSALGGLAGRNYEQYF
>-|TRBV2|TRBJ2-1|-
TGTGCCAGCAGCTCCCGGGACTACAATGAGCAGTTCTTC
CASSSRDYNEQFF
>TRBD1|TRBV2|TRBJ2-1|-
TGTGCCAGCACGACAGGGGCCTACAATGAGCAGTTCTTC
CASTTGAYNEQFF
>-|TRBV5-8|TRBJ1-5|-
TGTGCCACCCCTCCCCTTAGCAGTCTAAATCAGCCCCAGCATTTT
CATPPLSSLNQPQHF
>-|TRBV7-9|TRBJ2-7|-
TGTGCCAGCCGAAGGGGGTCCTACGAGCAGTACTTC
CASRRGSYEQYF
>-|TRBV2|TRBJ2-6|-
TGTGCCAGCAGCTTACGGACTGGCCTCTCTGGGGCCAACGTCCTGACTTTC
CASSLRTGLSGANVLTF
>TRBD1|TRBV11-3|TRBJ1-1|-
TGTGCCAGCAGTCGGACAGGGGGCACTGAAGCTTTCTTT
CASSRTGGTEAFF
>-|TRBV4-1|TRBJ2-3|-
TGCGCCAGCAGCCAAGAAACACCCGATACGCAGTATTTT
CASSQETPDTQYF
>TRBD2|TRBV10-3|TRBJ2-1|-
TGTGCCATCAGTGAATTAGCGGGAGCACTATCGAATGAGCAGTTCTTC
CAISELAGALSNEQFF
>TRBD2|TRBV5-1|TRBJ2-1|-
TGCGCCAGCAGTTATACCAGGACTAGCGACTATGAGCAGTTCTTC
CASSYTRTSDYEQFF
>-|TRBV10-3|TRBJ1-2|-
TGTGCATCGGGTAACTATGGCTACACCTTC
CASGNYGYTF
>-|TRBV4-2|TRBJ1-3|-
TGTGCCAGCAGCCAAGATACAACCGGAAACACCATATATTTT
CASSQDTTGNTIYF
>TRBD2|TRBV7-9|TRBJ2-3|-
TGTGCCAGCAGCTTAGGACTAGCGGGAGGTACAGATACGCAGTATTTT
CASSLGLAGGTDTQYF
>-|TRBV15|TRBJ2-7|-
TGTGCCACCAGCAGAGATCTAAGAGTTGAGCAGTACTTC
CATSRDLRVEQYF
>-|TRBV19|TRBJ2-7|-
TGTGCCAGCTCCCAGGCGAACACCTACGAGCAGTACTTC
CASSQANTYEQYF
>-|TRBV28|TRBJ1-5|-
TGTGCCAGCAGTCCAGGGACTGGCAATCAGCCCCAGCATTTT
CASSPGTGNQPQHF